The 10 T cell receptor beta chains reported below all come from one sample, sequenced in a study of regulatory T cells in long-lasting Graves disease. Time point indicated: newly diagnosed GD, antithyroid drugs for less than 3 months. RNA isolated from PBMCs was used to make the TCR library. Arm-PCR with iRepertoire HTBI primers amplified the CDR3 regions for these TCR beta libraries. MiXCR was run by TCRdb on the multiplex PCR reads, yielding one entry per CDR3 protein. There are about 240,000 distinct CDR3 sequences in the sample; 20% to 25% occur only once, and approximately 15% lies in the top ten. The specimen comprised peripheral blood mononuclear cells (PBMCs), sampled at new diagnosis, from a patient treated with antithyroid drugs. These receptors came from a female donor with Graves disease.

This clonotype was found many times. The rearrangement links TRBV28 to TRBJ1-1; 8 bases are shared with TRBD1. CDR3 size: 16 residues. The J segment lost 6 bases and the V segment lost 5 bases, leaving 14 bases of the junction unmatched. Per the germline V gene, CDR1 is MDHEN and CDR2 is SYDVKM. The DNA for the CDR3 is TGTGCCAGCAGTCTGAGCCCGGGACAGGCAAACCCTGAAGCTTTCTTT. This gives the protein CASSLSPGQANPEAFF.

This clonotype has at least ten counts. V gene TRBV6-5 combines with J gene TRBJ2-2; TRBD1 aligns across 10 bases. Germline CDR1 and CDR2: MNHEY and SVGAGI. The CDR3 is 15 amino acids. The V gene end was trimmed by 0 bases and the J gene end by 6 bases; junction bases not matched to a gene: 1. The CDR3 reads CASSYSGTGAGELFF. The DNA of the CDR3 is TGTGCCAGCAGTTACTCCGGGACAGGGGCCGGGGAGCTGTTTTTT.

J is TRBJ2-7 and V is TRBV7-2; TRBD2 matches 10 bases. The germline V gene has CDR1 SGHTA and CDR2 FQGNSA. Unmatched junction bases numbered 6, after V lost 5 bases and J lost 2 bases. The CDR3 has 15 residues. The CDR3 here is CASSPGSGGAYEQYF. CDR3 DNA: TGTGCCAGCAGCCCAGGGAGCGGGGGGGCCTACGAGCAGTACTTC.

The chain has TRBV18 and TRBJ1-5; 7 bases line up with TRBD1. Trimming took 5 bases from V and 2 from J; bases not matched to a gene: 9. The length of the CDR3 is 16 residues. Germline CDR1 and CDR2: KGHSH and LQKENI. In DNA, the CDR3 is TGTGCCAGCTCAACCTCGACAGGGTCTGGCAATCAGCCCCAGCATTTT. Its translation is CASSTSTGSGNQPQHF.

The chain joins TRBV27 to TRBJ2-7, with D perhaps given as TRBD1 or TRBD2 (5 bases each). Germline V gene data show CDR1 as MNHEY and CDR2 as SMNVEV (reference sequence). This CDR3 is 14 amino acids long. V lost 1 base and J lost 0, with 7 bases in between. The CDR3 spells CASSLWGTSYEQYF. The CDR3 region has the DNA TGTGCCAGCAGTTTATGGGGGACCTCCTACGAGCAGTACTTC.

The J gene is TRBJ2-3, the V gene TRBV7-8, with 7 bases matching TRBD1. The CDR3 has 11 residues. The germline CDR1 and CDR2 sequences are SGHVS and FQNEAQ. With V trimmed by 7 bases and J by 6 bases, 1 base remained unmatched. The CDR3 coding sequence is TGTGCCAGCAAGACAGGGGATACGCAGTATTTT. Its protein is CASKTGDTQYF.

This chain links TRBV27 with TRBJ2-3; TRBD2 aligns across 10 bases. This CDR3 comprises 20 residues. Per germline, CDR1 MNHEY and CDR2 SMNVEV (reference sequence). Trimming cost V 4 bases and J 4 bases; bases outside gene matches: 20. The CDR3 spells CASSSRLAGKEMVWADTQYF. The DNA of the CDR3 is TGTGCCAGCAGTTCTAGACTAGCGGGCAAAGAAATGGTATGGGCAGATACGCAGTATTTT.

This clonotype was counted a few times. A much larger clone differs by one base, so this may be a read error. The chain carries TRBV18 and TRBJ2-7, with 9 bases aligning to TRBD1. CDR3 length equals 16 residues. The germline CDR1 and CDR2 sequences are KGHSH and LQKENI. CDR3 bases: TGTGCCAGCTCACCAAGCCGGGACAGGGTGTCCTGCGAGCAGTACTTC. It is translated as CASSPSRDRVSCEQYF.

This clonotype was found many times. The chain is built from TRBV28 and TRBJ2-7; possibly TRBD1 or TRBD2 for D (5 bases each). This CDR3 spans 13 amino acids. Germline loops: CDR1 MDHEN, CDR2 SYDVKM. Trimming took 8 bases from V and 6 from J, leaving 17 bases between them. This CDR3 is CASGTGTHREQYF. CDR3 nucleotide sequence: TGTGCCAGCGGTACCGGGACCCATCGCGAGCAGTACTTC.

The V gene is TRBV19, the J gene TRBJ2-5; a weak D match, TRBD1 (5 bases). The V gene lost 0 bases and the J gene lost 5 bases, with 22 bases spanning the gap. The V gene's germline CDR1 is LNHDA and CDR2 SQIVND (reference sequence). The CDR3 runs to 18 residues. The CDR3 loop reads CASSIEACSGHPCETQYF. CDR3 in DNA: TGTGCCAGTAGTATAGAGGCCTGTTCCGGACACCCATGTGAGACCCAGTACTTC.